The clone carrying this T cell receptor (beta chain) was detected a few times. These data belong to a study of T cells in Graves' hyperthyroidism and ophthalmopathy. Graves' hyperthyroidism qualified as stable when ophthalmopathy did not progress within 18 months. Patients were excluded for uncontrolled infection, other autoimmune disease, pregnancy or lactation. The CDR3 regions of TCR beta were amplified from RNA transcripts. HTBI primers were employed in a first-round RT-PCR of the TCR CDR3. Each CDR3 protein gets one entry after TCRdb re-called the multiplex PCR reads with MiXCR. Of approximately 590,000 distinct CDR3 sequences in the sample, just over 45% are singletons; the top ten hold approximately 8.2%. Sequenced: peripheral blood or thyroid tissue (not recorded which). This TCR was sampled from a young woman with Graves' hyperthyroidism.

CDR3 sequence (DNA): TGCAGTGCTTGGACTCCGGGGGGAAAAATTGGAAACACCATATATTTT. Amino acid sequence: CSAWTPGGKIGNTIYF. V and J are TRBV20-1 and TRBJ1-3, with a tentative D call TRBD1 (5 bases). V was clipped by 5 bases and J by 3 bases, with 20 bases between them. The V gene's germline CDR1 is DFQATT and CDR2 SNEGSKA (reference sequence). This CDR3 has 16 residues.